These 12 T cell receptor beta chains share one sample of origin, sequenced in a study of vaccination effects on CD4 cells after COVID-19. Sequenced by immunoSEQ multiplex PCR; TCRdb stores in-frame clones only, minus some. The sample carries about 19,000 clones, around 70% recorded once. The ViraFEST assay expanded antigen-specific CD4+ T cells with viral peptide pools before sequencing. Culture proceeded for more than 8 days, and CD4+ T cells were then isolated. Between March and December 2020, the person had a SARS-CoV-2 infection that PCR confirmed. The antigens these receptors bind are not known. The sequences come from CD4+ T cells from PBMCs cultured with SARS-CoV-2 spike peptides, collected before COVID-19 vaccination. All receptors derive from a human donor who had a prior SARS-CoV-2 infection.

This clone has a single count. The genes are TRBV2 and TRBJ2-3; D remains ambiguous. Germline V CDR1 and CDR2: SNHLY, FYNNEI. The CDR3 contains 12 residues. CDR3 nucleotide sequence: TGTGCAATGGGATTATGGACAGATACGCAGTATTTT. Protein: CAMGLWTDTQYF.

By sample fraction, this clone is medium-sized. The genes are TRBV6-5 and TRBJ1-2; 7 bases align to TRBD1. The V and J ends lost 5 bases and 8 bases, in that order; junction bases with no gene match: 8. CDR1 is MNHEY, CDR2 SVGAGI, per germline. The CDR3 contains 13 residues. Here the CDR3 DNA reads TGTGCCAGCAGTACCAGGGGGTCGGGGGGCTACACCTTC. This codes for CASSTRGSGGYTF.

The V call is TRBV2, the J call TRBJ2-7; 9 bases line up with TRBD1. Trimming cost V 7 bases and J 3 bases; bases outside gene matches: 10. Looked up from germline, CDR1 is SNHLY and CDR2 is FYNNEI. The length of the CDR3 is 15 residues. CDR3 in amino acids: CASKSGTGGLYEQYF. The CDR3 nucleotides read TGTGCCAGCAAATCTGGCACAGGGGGCCTCTACGAGCAGTACTTC. Complete variable domain (other parts from reference TRBV2 and TRBJ2-7): EPEVTQTPSHQVTQMGQEVILRCVPISNHLYFYWYRQILGQKVEFLVSFYNNEISEKSEIFDDQFSVERPDGSNFTLKIRSTKLEDSAMYFCASKSGTGGLYEQYFGPGTRLTVT.

This clone was seen only a few times. The CDR3 loop reads CASSRGLDWGYNEQFF. CDR3 coding DNA: TGTGCCAGCAGTCGCGGACTAGACTGGGGCTACAATGAGCAGTTCTTC. The chain carries TRBV7-3 and TRBJ2-1, with 7 bases matching TRBD2. CDR3 size: 16 residues. Losses at the gene ends were 6 bases for V and 3 bases for J; bases not matched to a gene: 11. Germline V CDR1 and CDR2: SGHTA, FQGTGA.

The CDR3 DNA follows: TGTGCCAGCAGCTTTACCATGACCTCCTACAATGAGCAGTTCTTC. Translation: CASSFTMTSYNEQFF. V and J are TRBV7-2 and TRBJ2-1; unclear D gene. Germline V gene data show CDR1 as SGHTA and CDR2 as FQGNSA. The V and J ends lost 3 bases and 0 bases respectively, with 9 bases between them. The CDR3 spans 15 residues.

The V and J genes are TRBV6-5 and TRBJ2-3; TRBD2 aligns across 13 bases. Trimming at V came to 4 bases and at J to 8 bases, leaving 6 bases not matched to a gene. This CDR3 spans 15 amino acids. Germline V gene sequence: CDR1 MNHEY, CDR2 SVGAGI. For the CDR3, the DNA is TGTGCCAGCAGTTTCACTAGCGGGAGGGTGGTTACGCAGTATTTT. This sequence encodes CASSFTSGRVVTQYF.

The chain carries TRBV15 and TRBJ1-3; D gene unclear. The germline gives CDR1 LNHNV, CDR2 YYDKDF (reference sequence). This CDR3 is built from 14 residues. Trimming removed 0 bases at V and 8 bases at J, with 11 bases between. The CDR3: CATSRDQAAYTIYF. The CDR3 DNA reads as TGTGCCACCAGCAGAGATCAAGCCGCGTACACCATATATTTT.

This clone occurred a few times. The chain employs TRBV24-1 and TRBJ2-1, with 12 bases fitting TRBD2. The CDR3 is 16 amino acids. J was trimmed by 8 bases and V by 3 bases; bases with no gene match: 7. Looked up from germline, CDR1 is KGHDR and CDR2 is SFDVKD. The CDR3 bases are TGTGCCACCAGTGATCCTAGCGGGGGGGCCCAGGATGAGCAGTTCTTC. Encoded protein: CATSDPSGGAQDEQFF.

V is TRBV4-1 and J is TRBJ2-2; 11 bases agree with TRBD2. Germline CDR1 reads MGHRA; CDR2 reads YSYEKL. The junction had 4 bases not matched to a gene; V was cut back by 0 bases and J by 7 bases. The CDR3 consists of 16 residues. The CDR3 spells CASSQDRLAGGGELFF. Here the CDR3 DNA reads TGCGCCAGCAGCCAAGATAGGCTAGCGGGGGGCGGGGAGCTGTTTTTT.

The chain recombines TRBV4-3 with TRBJ2-3; no clear D. In germline, CDR1 is LGHNA, CDR2 YSLEER. The CDR3 sequence is 14 residues long. Trimming took 0 bases from V and 1 from J, leaving 5 bases between them. CDR3 nucleotide sequence: TGCGCCAGCAGCCAAGATCTCCGCACAGATACGCAGTATTTT. Protein sequence: CASSQDLRTDTQYF.

V and J are TRBV4-1 and TRBJ2-7; 9 bases are shared with TRBD1. Per germline, CDR1 MGHRA and CDR2 YSYEKL. There are 16 residues in the CDR3. The V gene end was trimmed by 4 bases and the J gene end by 2 bases; junction bases not matched to a gene: 9. The CDR3 DNA sequence: TGCGCCAGCAGCCGAGGGACAGGGTTTCTCACCTACGAGCAGTACTTC. Residues: CASSRGTGFLTYEQYF.

The genes are TRBV9 and TRBJ2-3; D unclear. V shed 4 bases and J shed 4 bases, with 16 bases lying between them. This CDR3 has 15 residues. In germline, CDR1 is SGDLS, CDR2 YYNGEE. DNA for the CDR3: TGTGCCAGCAGCACCCTTCAGATAGGGTCAGATACGCAGTATTTT. Its translation: CASSTLQIGSDTQYF.